This T cell receptor beta chain was documented in a study of cytomegalovirus exposure and HLA in healthy donors. This CDR3 is 15 amino acids long. Trimming cost V 3 bases and J 0 bases, with 9 bases left between them. The germline gives CDR1 LNHDA, CDR2 SQIVND (reference sequence). A note on this clone: The antigen remains undetermined.

General study points: What was likely a sequencing artifact was a cluster of highly shared sequence variants.

A multiplex PCR was run with 60 Vbeta primers and 13 Jbeta primers. Study processing details: Counted up in a later analysis, unique TCR beta chains came to roughly 80 million, with roughly 11 million shared. Assay: immunoSEQ multiplex PCR; the TCRdb copy retains only in-frame clones and omits some. The DNA gave D and trimming, while V, J and clone size come from that table. Among approximately 110,000 clones, roughly 15% were seen once, and the ten largest hold roughly 0.8%. This TCR came from a female donor in good health and CMV-seronegative. V usage is TRBV19 and J usage is TRBJ2-1; TRBD2 might be the D (5 bases). Sequencing used PBMCs. The CDR3 DNA follows: TGTGCCAGTAGTATCCAGCGGAGCTCCTACAATGAGCAGTTCTTC. This encodes CASSIQRSSYNEQFF.